This entry concerns a single TCR beta chain. Its antigen is not identified. Trimming removed 1 base at V and 3 bases at J, with 16 bases between. CDR1 is SEHNR and CDR2 is FQNEAQ in the germline V gene (reference sequence). This CDR3 has 17 amino acids. MiXCR was run by TCRdb on the 5' RACE reads, yielding one entry per CDR3 protein. The sample yields about 390,000 distinct CDR3 sequences, about 15% seen once. The data were obtained in a study of T-cell memory formation after mild COVID-19. Turning to the study itself: Largely donor-specific sequence clusters came from two donors.

Points from the study as a whole: CD4/CD8 balance characterized clones contracting day 15 to 85, and CD4+ skew characterized later expanders.

Sequenced sample: PBMCs or a T cell subset sorted from them (not recorded which). The sequence was obtained from a man in his late teens or twenties who had mild COVID-19 (a few samples of this study predate the infection). Cell type and time point are not known. J is TRBJ2-1 and V is TRBV7-9; D gene ambiguous. The CDR3 spells CASSLGGGPTRYNEQFF. CDR3 coding DNA: TGTGCCAGCAGCTTAGGGGGTGGCCCGACTCGCTACAATGAGCAGTTCTTC. Variable domain in full (rest from reference TRBV7-9 and TRBJ2-1): DTGVSQNPRHKITKRGQNVTFRCDPISEHNRLYWYRQTLGQGPEFLTYFQNEAQLEKSRLLSDRFSAERPKGSFSTLEIQRTEQGDSAMYLCASSLGGGPTRYNEQFFGPGTRLTVL.